One and the same sample provided the 32 T cell receptor beta chains below, sequenced in a study of shared clonotypes between healthy human individuals. The repertoire was sequenced with immunoSEQ multiplex PCR; TCRdb's copy has only in-frame clones and lacks some. Here the sample spans 2 million to 2.5 million clones, 93% being singletons. Naive CD8 populations comprised CD45RO-negative cells positively selected for CCR7, excluding terminally differentiated effector memory CD45RA+ cells. Sequencing was carried out using naive CD8+ T cells from PBMCs. The receptors derive from a man aged 18 to 29 in good health. Some clones in this sample may be carry-over from other donors' samples.

The chain has TRBV27 and TRBJ1-2, with a possible D match to TRBD1 (5 bases). CDR1 MNHEY and CDR2 SMNVEV come from the germline V gene (reference sequence). The germline V and J ends were trimmed by 4 bases and 8 bases, with 20 bases remaining between them. The CDR3 runs to 15 residues. The CDR3 DNA reads as TGTGCCAGCAGTTCATCACAGGTCGGGGAGTCGGGCTACACCTTC. Protein product: CASSSSQVGESGYTF.

The V and J genes are TRBV19 and TRBJ2-7, with D unresolved. CDR3 length: 15 residues. Trimming removed 5 bases from V and 9 bases from J, with 23 bases in between. Germline V lookup: CDR1 LNHDA, CDR2 SQIVND (reference sequence). This CDR3 is CASSDRAVSAHGQYF. DNA of the CDR3: TGTGCCAGTAGTGACCGGGCGGTATCGGCCCACGGGCAGTACTTC.

The V and J genes are TRBV5-6 and TRBJ2-5, with 14 bases that match TRBD2. Per germline, CDR1 SGHDT and CDR2 YYEEEE. J lost 2 bases, V lost 4 bases, and 13 bases had no gene match. The CDR3 is 19 residues long. The CDR3 nucleotides read TGTGCCAGCAGCCGGGTCGGGACTAGCGGGAGTCGGAGGCAAGAGACCCAGTACTTC. Translating it yields CASSRVGTSGSRRQETQYF. Based on the CDR3 plus reference TRBV5-6 and TRBJ2-5, the full variable domain is DAGVTQSPTHLIKTRGQQVTLRCSPKSGHDTVSWYQQALGQGPQFIFQYYEEEERQRGNFPDRFSGHQFPNYSSELNVNALLLGDSALYLCASSRVGTSGSRRQETQYFGPGTRLLVL.

The rearrangement uses TRBV27 and TRBJ1-2; TRBD1 is a possible D gene (6 bases). Trimming stripped 3 bases from V and 6 bases from J, with 8 bases between. The germline V gene encodes CDR1 MNHEY and CDR2 SMNVEV (reference sequence). The CDR3 runs 12 residues. The CDR3 DNA sequence: TGTGCCAGCAGTTTTTCAGGGGATGGCTACACCTTC. Amino acids: CASSFSGDGYTF.

The CDR3 DNA reads as TGCAGCGTTGAAACGGCGGGTAGGACAGATACGCAGTATTTT. Amino acid sequence: CSVETAGRTDTQYF. The chain joins TRBV29-1 to TRBJ2-3; D is possibly TRBD2 (5 bases). The length of the CDR3 is 14 residues. Trimming removed 2 bases from V and 3 bases from J, with 12 bases in between. Germline CDR1 and CDR2: SQVTM and ANQGSEA.

The table lists this clone with a count of one. The chain is built from TRBV27 and TRBJ2-7; no firm D call. This CDR3 has 16 amino acids. The V gene's germline CDR1 is MNHEY and CDR2 SMNVEV (reference sequence). Deletions cut 6 bases from V and 0 bases from J, with 18 bases between. The CDR3 DNA reads TGTGCCAGCAGCCCCTCGTTTGGGCCCATCTCCTACGAGCAGTACTTC. Amino acids: CASSPSFGPISYEQYF.

CDR3 protein: CASSLGPGTGDQPQHF. The CDR3 DNA reads as TGCGCCAGCAGCTTGGGTCCCGGGACAGGTGATCAGCCCCAGCATTTT. The rearrangement links TRBV5-1 to TRBJ1-5; 8 bases are shared with TRBD1. V gave up 0 bases and J gave up 5 bases; unmatched junction bases: 7. In germline, CDR1 is SGHRS, CDR2 YFSETQ. The CDR3 spans 16 residues.

This clone was seen once. This sequence joins TRBV27 and TRBJ1-1; D uncertain. The CDR3 length is 13 residues. Germline CDR1 is MNHEY and CDR2 is SMNVEV (reference sequence). V was trimmed by 4 bases and J by 4 bases, leaving 10 bases between them. The chain's CDR3 is CASSSVPATEAFF. The CDR3 DNA reads as TGTGCCAGCAGTTCAGTCCCGGCCACTGAAGCTTTCTTT.

V is TRBV6-5 and J is TRBJ2-5; D might be TRBD1 or TRBD2, each matching 6 bases. V shed 0 bases and J shed 4 bases, with 12 bases lying between them. Germline lookup yields CDR1 MNHEY and CDR2 SVGAGI. This CDR3 comprises 15 residues. The CDR3 spells CASSYSGGRRETQYF. Here the CDR3 DNA reads TGTGCCAGCAGTTACTCGGGGGGCCGGAGAGAGACCCAGTACTTC.

This clone was seen once. V usage is TRBV10-3 and J usage is TRBJ1-5; D is unclear. This CDR3 contains 14 residues. With 8 bases removed from V and 0 bases from J, the gap between germline ends came to 11 bases. Germline values: CDR1 ENHRY, CDR2 SYGVKD. The CDR3 reads CAIASGDSNQPQHF. In DNA form, the CDR3 reads TGTGCCATCGCTAGCGGGGATAGCAATCAGCCCCAGCATTTT.

This chain uses TRBV9 with TRBJ1-3; D is uncertain. CDR1 is SGDLS and CDR2 is YYNGEE in the germline V gene. The CDR3 covers 16 residues. V gave up 0 bases and J gave up 4 bases, with 14 bases separating them. The CDR3 DNA follows: TGTGCCAGCAGCGTAGAGGGCGGTATTTTCGGAAACACCATATATTTT. Translating it yields CASSVEGGIFGNTIYF.

Many counts were recorded for this clone. The chain links TRBV6-1 to TRBJ1-2, with D possibly TRBD1 on 6 matching bases. V dropped 5 bases and J dropped 5 bases, with 15 bases sitting between them. CDR1 is MNHNS, CDR2 SASEGT, per germline. The CDR3 covers 14 residues. The CDR3 region is CASSRTEARYGYTF. The CDR3 region has the DNA TGTGCCAGCAGTAGGACAGAAGCTAGGTATGGCTACACCTTC.

This chain uses TRBV7-8 with TRBJ1-4; D not resolved. CDR1 is SGHVS, CDR2 FQNEAQ, per germline. The germline V and J ends were trimmed by 1 base and 7 bases, with 10 bases remaining between them. This CDR3 is built from 14 residues. CDR3 protein: CASSLVPLGEKLFF. The CDR3 DNA reads as TGTGCCAGCAGCTTAGTCCCCTTGGGTGAAAAACTGTTTTTT.

A single count supports this clone. The chain recombines TRBV19 with TRBJ2-7; TRBD1 matches at 10 bases. V dropped 1 base and J dropped 5; count of bases not matched to a gene: 8. Germline CDR1 and CDR2: LNHDA and SQIVND (reference sequence). The CDR3 spans 16 residues. CDR3 DNA: TGTGCCAGTAGTATAGGTCCCGGGACAGGGGCCAACGAGCAGTACTTC. It is translated as CASSIGPGTGANEQYF.

This chain uses TRBV7-9 with TRBJ2-1; TRBD2 aligns across 7 bases. Germline V gene sequence: CDR1 SEHNR, CDR2 FQNEAQ (reference sequence). Trimming at V came to 6 bases and at J to 2 bases, leaving 10 bases not matched to a gene. CDR3 length: 16 amino acids. The CDR3 DNA reads TGTGCCAGCAGGTCCGATCTAGCGGCTGCCTACAATGAGCAGTTCTTC. Amino acids: CASRSDLAAAYNEQFF.

The chain links TRBV19 to TRBJ2-7, with D possibly being TRBD1 (6 bases). The CDR3 loop spans 15 amino acids. Germline CDR1 and CDR2: LNHDA and SQIVND (reference sequence). Between the trimmed V and J ends, which lost 3 bases and 3 bases, there was a span of 15 bases. The CDR3 DNA sequence: TGTGCCAGTAGTATGGAGGTCGACAGGCGCTACGAGCAGTACTTC. Translated, it gives CASSMEVDRRYEQYF. Variable domain in full (rest from reference TRBV19 and TRBJ2-7): DGGITQSPKYLFRKEGQNVTLSCEQNLNHDAMYWYRQDPGQGLRLIYYSQIVNDFQKGDIAEGYSVSREKKESFPLTVTSAQKNPTAFYLCASSMEVDRRYEQYFGPGTRLTVT.

V usage is TRBV9 and J usage is TRBJ2-7; 9 bases fit TRBD2. Germline V gives CDR1 SGDLS, CDR2 YYNGEE. The V and J ends lost 0 bases and 5 bases, in that order; junction bases with no gene match: 12. The CDR3 extends over 17 amino acids. The CDR3 protein is CASSVGGGSGSSHEQYF. The DNA for the CDR3 is TGTGCCAGCAGCGTAGGAGGGGGTAGCGGGAGTAGCCACGAGCAGTACTTC.

The rearrangement links TRBV10-3 to TRBJ1-5; TRBD1 aligns across 9 bases. The CDR3 extends over 15 amino acids. V dropped 5 bases and J dropped 1; count of bases not matched to a gene: 3. Germline CDR1 ENHRY, CDR2 SYGVKD. CDR3: CAISPTGGSNQPQHF. Written as DNA, the CDR3 is TGTGCCATCAGTCCGACAGGGGGGAGCAATCAGCCCCAGCATTTT.

This sequence joins TRBV15 and TRBJ1-4; D is unclear. The V and J ends lost 9 bases and 8 bases respectively, with 13 bases between them. The CDR3 has 12 amino acids. Germline-derived CDR1 and CDR2 are LNHNV and YYDKDF (reference sequence). CDR3 in amino acids: CATGPGGEKLFF. The CDR3 DNA sequence: TGTGCCACGGGCCCAGGTGGGGAAAAACTGTTTTTT.

The J gene is TRBJ2-7, the V gene TRBV27; possibly TRBD1 or TRBD2 for D (5 bases each). Germline CDR1 and CDR2: MNHEY and SMNVEV (reference sequence). Trimming stripped 5 bases from V and 2 bases from J, with 13 bases between. This CDR3 is 14 amino acids long. CDR3 region: CASSPLGEPYEQYF. CDR3 DNA sequence: TGTGCCAGCAGTCCCTTAGGGGAGCCCTACGAGCAGTACTTC.

The rearrangement links TRBV19 to TRBJ1-1; weak D call: TRBD1 (6 bases). In germline, CDR1 is LNHDA, CDR2 SQIVND (reference sequence). V lost 10 bases, J lost 5 bases, and 17 bases lay in between. The CDR3 is made up of 13 amino acids. CDR3 nucleotides: TGTGCCATCCACGGGGGGCCGTGGACTGAAGCTTTCTTT. It codes for CAIHGGPWTEAFF.

The genes are TRBV27 and TRBJ1-2, with D unclear. Germline lookup yields CDR1 MNHEY and CDR2 SMNVEV (reference sequence). The CDR3 consists of 11 residues. Trimming took off 5 bases at V and 8 bases at J, with 9 bases between the two ends. The CDR3 nucleotides are TGTGCCAGCAGTGCGGGATGGGGCTACACCTTC. It codes for CASSAGWGYTF.

The V call is TRBV6-1, the J call TRBJ1-2, with unresolved D. The CDR3 runs to 12 residues. Per germline, CDR1 MNHNS and CDR2 SASEGT. V was clipped by 3 bases and J by 5 bases, with 7 bases between them. Written as DNA, the CDR3 is TGTGCCAGCAGTGAGGGCGGGTATGGCTACACCTTC. Its translation: CASSEGGYGYTF.

V and J are TRBV7-9 and TRBJ2-5, with D possibly being TRBD1 or TRBD2 (5 bases each). Per the germline V gene, CDR1 is SEHNR and CDR2 is FQNEAQ (reference sequence). CDR3 length: 16 amino acids. The ends were cut back, 0 bases at V and 2 bases at J, with 13 bases in the middle. The CDR3 DNA reads TGTGCCAGCAGCTTAGCCCCGGGGCTAGTACAAGAGACCCAGTACTTC. Its translation is CASSLAPGLVQETQYF.

The chain recombines TRBV9 with TRBJ1-1, with D perhaps matching TRBD1 (5 bases). Germline CDR1 is SGDLS and CDR2 is YYNGEE. The germline V and J ends were trimmed by 0 bases and 0 bases, with 12 bases remaining between them. This CDR3 has 16 amino acids. DNA of the CDR3: TGTGCCAGCAGCGTAGTAAGGGGCCCCTTGAACACTGAAGCTTTCTTT. Its translation is CASSVVRGPLNTEAFF.

The genes are TRBV4-1 and TRBJ1-4; D not resolved. The length of the CDR3 is 14 residues. Germline CDR1 is MGHRA and CDR2 is YSYEKL. Trimming pared 4 bases from V and 2 bases from J, leaving 8 bases between. The CDR3 here is CASSPRWTNEKLFF. The CDR3 DNA follows: TGCGCCAGCAGCCCCCGGTGGACTAATGAAAAACTGTTTTTT.

The chain employs TRBV5-8 and TRBJ1-5; D remains ambiguous. Germline CDR1 reads SGHTS; CDR2 reads YDEGEE. This CDR3 comprises 15 residues. With 4 bases removed from V and 0 bases from J, the gap between germline ends came to 11 bases. CDR3 loop: CASSQDGNSNQPQHF. As DNA, the CDR3 is TGTGCCAGCAGCCAGGACGGGAATAGCAATCAGCCCCAGCATTTT.

This chain links TRBV7-9 with TRBJ1-2; D gene uncertain. From germline, CDR1 is SEHNR and CDR2 FQNEAQ (reference sequence). The CDR3 spans 15 residues. V lost 5 bases, J lost 3 bases, and 16 bases lay in between. In nucleotides, the CDR3 is TGTGCCAGCAGCCGGTTTGGGGATTTAGACTATGGCTACACCTTC. Amino acids: CASSRFGDLDYGYTF.

The chain uses TRBV21-1 and TRBJ2-3; the table calls TRBD2, which could not be checked here. TRBV21-1 is a listed pseudogene. The CDR3 is 17 amino acids. CDR3 residues: CASSPLGGACVTDTQYF. The CDR3 DNA reads TGTGCCAGCAGCCCTTTAGGGGGGGCTTGCGTCACAGATACGCAGTATTTT.

This chain joins TRBV5-1 and TRBJ2-7, with D possibly TRBD2 on 5 matching bases. The V and J ends lost 5 bases and 4 bases respectively, with 13 bases between them. Germline CDR1 SGHRS, CDR2 YFSETQ. The CDR3 contains 13 residues. This CDR3 reads CASREGSLYEQYF. CDR3 sequence (DNA): TGCGCCAGCAGAGAGGGCTCGTTATACGAGCAGTACTTC.

The chain employs TRBV6-6 and TRBJ2-3, with D uncertain. Germline V lookup: CDR1 MNHNY, CDR2 SVGAGI (reference sequence). Trimming pared 7 bases from V and 4 bases from J, leaving 3 bases between. The length of the CDR3 is 10 residues. Here the CDR3 reads CASKADTQYF. CDR3 nucleotide sequence: TGTGCCAGCAAAGCAGATACGCAGTATTTT.

J is TRBJ1-5 and V is TRBV6-1, with TRBD1 identical over 8 bases. Germline CDR1 is MNHNS and CDR2 is SASEGT. CDR3 length: 15 amino acids. Trimming removed 6 bases from V and 1 base from J; junction bases left unmatched: 5. CDR3 residues: CASRIRGQSNQPQHF. CDR3 nucleotide sequence: TGTGCCAGCAGAATCAGGGGGCAGAGCAATCAGCCCCAGCATTTT.